Listed below are T cell receptor beta chains from one sample, sequenced in a study of blood T cell repertoires in COVID-19. Only in-frame clones appear in the TCRdb table, and some are missing; sequencing was by immunoSEQ multiplex PCR. The sample lists approximately 300,000 clones, approximately 90% occurring once. Sample: peripheral blood. These receptors originate from a woman aged 45 to 65 with COVID-19, enrolled during active disease. Both conserved end residues are part of each CDR3. A D gene is named only where the DNA matches it firmly. Clone size is given for some rows only: seen once, a few or many times, or a class if the clone is expanded.

d_gene: TRBD1; abundance: -; v_gene: TRBV7-2; j_gene: TRBJ1-1; CDR3nt: TGTGCCAGCAGCGGATGGGACAGGGGTTACACTGAAGCTTTCTTT; CDR3aa: CASSGWDRGYTEAFF
d_gene: -; abundance: once; v_gene: TRBV3-1/TRBV3-2; j_gene: TRBJ1-2; CDR3nt: TGTGCCAGCAGCCAAGTGGCAGGGCGGTATGGCTACACCTTC; CDR3aa: CASSQVAGRYGYTF
d_gene: -; abundance: -; v_gene: TRBV11-2; j_gene: TRBJ1-1; CDR3nt: TGTGCCAGCAGCTTACCGCAGGGGAACACTGAAGCTTTCTTT; CDR3aa: CASSLPQGNTEAFF
d_gene: -; abundance: -; v_gene: TRBV5-4; j_gene: TRBJ1-1; CDR3nt: TGTGCCAGCAGCTTGGACAGGGCGCCCACTGAAGCTTTCTTT; CDR3aa: CASSLDRAPTEAFF
d_gene: TRBD1; abundance: -; v_gene: TRBV30; j_gene: TRBJ2-2; CDR3nt: TGTGCCTGGTATAGCGTCAGGGGGCCGGGCACCGGGGAGCTGTTTTTT; CDR3aa: CAWYSVRGPGTGELFF
d_gene: TRBD2; abundance: -; v_gene: TRBV15; j_gene: TRBJ2-5; CDR3nt: TGTGCCACCAGCAGAGATTCGCTCAAAAGACTAGCGGGAGGGGTACAAGAGACCCAGTACTTC; CDR3aa: CATSRDSLKRLAGGVQETQYF
d_gene: -; abundance: -; v_gene: TRBV9; j_gene: TRBJ2-1; CDR3nt: TGTGCCAGCAGCGTAGCTAGTGGAGGTGAGCAGTTCTTC; CDR3aa: CASSVASGGEQFF
d_gene: -; abundance: -; v_gene: TRBV7-2; j_gene: TRBJ2-7; CDR3nt: TGTGCCAGCAGCTCGGCGGGGTTCAGCGAGCAGTACTTC; CDR3aa: CASSSAGFSEQYF
d_gene: -; abundance: -; v_gene: TRBV29-1; j_gene: TRBJ2-7; CDR3nt: TGCAGCGTTGCCCCGGACAGAGACGAGCAGTACTTC; CDR3aa: CSVAPDRDEQYF
d_gene: -; abundance: -; v_gene: TRBV11-1; j_gene: TRBJ2-1; CDR3nt: TGTGCCAGCAGCCACTACGAGGGCTCGTACAATGAGCAGTTCTTC; CDR3aa: CASSHYEGSYNEQFF
d_gene: -; abundance: -; v_gene: TRBV24-1; j_gene: TRBJ2-1; CDR3nt: TGTGCCACCAGTGATCTTGACAGGTACGACAATGAGCAGTTCTTC; CDR3aa: CATSDLDRYDNEQFF
d_gene: -; abundance: -; v_gene: TRBV6-5; j_gene: TRBJ1-2; CDR3nt: TGTGCCAGCAAAGGAGTAGGCCCGCGCTACACCTTC; CDR3aa: CASKGVGPRYTF
d_gene: -; abundance: -; v_gene: TRBV7-9; j_gene: TRBJ1-1; CDR3nt: TGTGCCAGCAGCGGGGGGGTGGTAAGAACTGAAGCTTTCTTT; CDR3aa: CASSGGVVRTEAFF
d_gene: -; abundance: -; v_gene: TRBV19; j_gene: TRBJ2-7; CDR3nt: TGTGCCAGTAGTATAGTTCTAAGACTCCCCTACGAGCAGTACTTC; CDR3aa: CASSIVLRLPYEQYF
d_gene: TRBD1; abundance: -; v_gene: TRBV27; j_gene: TRBJ2-7; CDR3nt: TGTGCCAGCAGTTTAAGGACAGGGAACTACGAGCAGTACTTC; CDR3aa: CASSLRTGNYEQYF
d_gene: TRBD2; abundance: -; v_gene: TRBV13; j_gene: TRBJ2-1; CDR3nt: TGTGCCAGCAGCTTAGGCTCCAGCGGGACTTTGGTTGAGCAGTTCTTC; CDR3aa: CASSLGSSGTLVEQFF
d_gene: -; abundance: -; v_gene: TRBV7-3; j_gene: TRBJ1-1; CDR3nt: TGTGCCAGCAGCTTAGGGGGCTTTAGCACTGAAGCTTTCTTT; CDR3aa: CASSLGGFSTEAFF
d_gene: TRBD1; abundance: -; v_gene: TRBV27; j_gene: TRBJ1-1; CDR3nt: TGTGCCAGCAGTTTGGCAGGGGGGAACACTGAAGCTTTCTTT; CDR3aa: CASSLAGGNTEAFF
d_gene: -; abundance: -; v_gene: TRBV11-3; j_gene: TRBJ1-5; CDR3nt: TGTGCCAGCAGTCCAAGAGCGCAGGGAGGTCCAAGTCAGCCCCAGCATTTT; CDR3aa: CASSPRAQGGPSQPQHF
d_gene: TRBD2; abundance: -; v_gene: TRBV5-6; j_gene: TRBJ2-1; CDR3nt: TGTGCCAGCAGCCCACCAAGGGGGCTAGCGGGAGGCCAAGTCTTC; CDR3aa: CASSPPRGLAGGQVF
d_gene: TRBD1; abundance: -; v_gene: TRBV19; j_gene: TRBJ1-1; CDR3nt: TGTGCCAGTAGCTGGACAGGGAGACCTATGAACACTGAAGCTTTCTTT; CDR3aa: CASSWTGRPMNTEAFF
d_gene: TRBD1; abundance: -; v_gene: TRBV4-2; j_gene: TRBJ1-5; CDR3nt: TGTGCCAGCAGCCAATTTAGACAGGGGGCTGGTCAGCCCCAGCATTTT; CDR3aa: CASSQFRQGAGQPQHF
d_gene: -; abundance: -; v_gene: TRBV29-1; j_gene: TRBJ2-1; CDR3nt: TGCAGCGAGCTTCGAGTCTCCTACAATGAGCAGTTCTTC; CDR3aa: CSELRVSYNEQFF
d_gene: -; abundance: -; v_gene: TRBV7-2; j_gene: TRBJ2-1; CDR3nt: TGTGCCAGCAGCACCGCATGGAGCGGGCGGAACAATGAGCAGTTCTTC; CDR3aa: CASSTAWSGRNNEQFF
d_gene: -; abundance: -; v_gene: TRBV3-1/TRBV3-2; j_gene: TRBJ2-1; CDR3nt: TGTGCCAGCAGGGAAGCGTCGGGGGAGGATGAGCAGTTCTTC; CDR3aa: CASREASGEDEQFF
d_gene: TRBD2; abundance: -; v_gene: TRBV19; j_gene: TRBJ2-5; CDR3nt: TGTGCCAGTAGTCCGGGAGGGACCCAGTACTTC; CDR3aa: CASSPGGTQYF
d_gene: -; abundance: -; v_gene: TRBV12-5; j_gene: TRBJ2-1; CDR3nt: TGTGCTAGTGTCCTCGGGACTCCGGTTTCGGAGCAGTTCTTC; CDR3aa: CASVLGTPVSEQFF
d_gene: TRBD2; abundance: -; v_gene: TRBV29-1; j_gene: TRBJ2-7; CDR3nt: TGCAGCGCCAAACGGGCGGGAGACTACGAGCAGTACTTC; CDR3aa: CSAKRAGDYEQYF
d_gene: TRBD2; abundance: -; v_gene: TRBV5-1; j_gene: TRBJ2-1; CDR3nt: TGCGCCAGCAGCTCGCTAGCGGGAGTCGGGGGGTACAATGAGCAGTTCTTC; CDR3aa: CASSSLAGVGGYNEQFF
d_gene: -; abundance: -; v_gene: TRBV9; j_gene: TRBJ1-1; CDR3nt: TGTGCCAGCAGCGTGGCCCAGAACACTGAAGCTTTCTTT; CDR3aa: CASSVAQNTEAFF
d_gene: TRBD2; abundance: -; v_gene: TRBV19; j_gene: TRBJ2-3; CDR3nt: TGTGCCAGTAGTAGGAGCGGGGCTCTCACAGATACGCAGTATTTT; CDR3aa: CASSRSGALTDTQYF
d_gene: -; abundance: -; v_gene: TRBV6-5; j_gene: TRBJ2-1; CDR3nt: TGTGCCAGCAGGGGCAGGGTGGGGATTGAGCAGTTCTTC; CDR3aa: CASRGRVGIEQFF